This T cell receptor beta chain was retrieved from a study of T cell repertoires in cytomegalovirus infection. Broader study findings: Carriers of CMV plus the relevant HLA were identified by cumulative public TCR beta family frequency.

This clonotype was counted at least ten times. Its target is unknown. Trimming removed 4 bases at V and 2 bases at J, with 24 bases between. This CDR3 contains 19 residues. Germline CDR1 and CDR2: MNHEY and SVGEGT. TCRdb recomputed calls from the reads with MiXCR, one row per CDR3 protein. The sample gives about 140,000 distinct CDR3 sequences, about 6.3% of which show up once; roughly 18% is in the top ten. This clonotype originated in a human donor in good health (CMV status not recorded). Some clones in this sample may be carry-over from other donors' samples. The chain couples TRBV6-2 or TRBV6-3 to TRBJ1-5; D gene unclear. Sequenced: PBMCs. The CDR3 loop is CASSSPKGYSLARNQPQHF. In nucleotides, the CDR3 is TGTGCCAGCAGTTCCCCAAAGGGCTATTCTTTGGCTCGCAATCAGCCCCAGCATTTT.